This TCR beta chain was observed in a study of OX40 agonist ivuxolimab in advanced cancers. Trimming removed 8 bases from V and 5 bases from J; junction bases left unmatched: 12. Germline CDR1 is WSHSY and CDR2 is SAAADI. The CDR3 loop spans 15 amino acids. This table comes from immunoSEQ multiplex PCR, and its TCRdb copy is limited to in-frame clones, with some not included. In the table there are some 70,000 clones, 91% of which are singletons. Anyone with autoimmune disease history or systemic immunosuppression was excluded. The TCR was taken from an adult with an advanced solid tumor such as melanoma, head and neck, liver or kidney cancer. This rearrangement joins TRBV10-2 to TRBJ2-5; 9 nucleotides match TRBD2. Sample: CD4+ or CD8+ T cells sorted from blood, taken in a trial of the OX40 agonist ivuxolimab. The CDR3 DNA reads as TGCGCCAGCTCCGGCGGGGGGGCCGTGAGTGAGACCCAGTACTTC. The encoded protein is CASSGGGAVSETQYF.